The rows below give T cell receptor beta chains drawn from one sample of a study of OX40 agonist ivuxolimab in advanced cancers. The table came from immunoSEQ multiplex PCR; TCRdb's copy has only in-frame clones and leaves some out. This table holds some 74,000 clones, approximately 85% found once. The sample here was CD4+ or CD8+ T cells sorted from blood, taken in a trial of the OX40 agonist ivuxolimab. Source of these receptors: an adult with an advanced solid tumor such as melanoma, head and neck, liver or kidney cancer. CDR3s include the opening cysteine and the closing phenylalanine or tryptophan. Each record gives: J gene, V gene, CDR3 protein.

J: TRBJ1-2; V: TRBV4-2; CDR3: CASSRWEEGASEGYTF
J: TRBJ2-7; V: TRBV27; CDR3: CASRAQTYEQYF
J: TRBJ1-5; V: TRBV4-2; CDR3: CASSQLTGLGKPQHF
J: TRBJ2-7; V: TRBV30; CDR3: CAWSTPGLAYEQYF
J: TRBJ2-6; V: TRBV5-4; CDR3: CASSPESSGANVLTF
J: TRBJ2-1; V: TRBV9; CDR3: CASSNEGGTYNEQFF
J: TRBJ2-1; V: TRBV6-5; CDR3: CASSYSGGPFASGQFF
J: TRBJ2-4; V: TRBV7-3; CDR3: CASTEGGKGKNIQYF
J: TRBJ2-5; V: TRBV7-2; CDR3: CASSLKGETQYF
J: TRBJ2-2; V: TRBV11-2; CDR3: CASRLFRRQGATGELFF
J: TRBJ1-2; V: TRBV14; CDR3: CASSQVNGGLYGYTF
J: TRBJ1-1; V: TRBV18; CDR3: CASSPGQGNTEAFF
J: TRBJ1-1; V: TRBV2; CDR3: CASSLEVNTEAFF
J: TRBJ2-3; V: TRBV5-8; CDR3: CASSFDTDTQYF
J: TRBJ1-4; V: TRBV28; CDR3: CASSLQGAWVVFF
J: TRBJ2-5; V: TRBV19; CDR3: CASSIDNYGETQYF
J: TRBJ1-4; V: TRBV23-1; CDR3: CASSEFKDGTINEKLFF
J: TRBJ1-1; V: TRBV6-1; CDR3: CASSEAQRSQNTEAFF
J: TRBJ1-4; V: TRBV28; CDR3: CASSQRQDNEKLFF
J: TRBJ2-7; V: TRBV7-3; CDR3: CASSFSHEGGRHEQYF
J: TRBJ2-1; V: TRBV27; CDR3: CASSMGTSGIEQFF
J: TRBJ1-3; V: TRBV5-1; CDR3: CASREGTGRYTIYF
J: TRBJ1-5; V: TRBV7-2; CDR3: CASSLRLRSGEPQHF
J: TRBJ2-1; V: TRBV5-4; CDR3: CASSLNPGQGDNEQFF
J: TRBJ1-1; V: TRBV10-3; CDR3: CAISNDATGDTEAFF
J: TRBJ2-2; V: TRBV7-2; CDR3: CASSLSGDTGELFF
J: TRBJ2-3; V: TRBV12-5; CDR3: CASGLAGLRAQYF
J: TRBJ2-3; V: TRBV9; CDR3: CASSVSGGQGATDTQYF
J: TRBJ2-7; V: TRBV7-9; CDR3: CASSPSGGEAYEQYF